Sequencing of this TCR beta chain was carried out in a study of blood T cell repertoires in COVID-19. As for the study in general: Acute-phase and convalescent COVID-19 samples originated in the United States, Italy and Spain. Sample material is recorded as cDNA or gDNA derived from T cells, B-cell-depleted T cells, or PBMCs.

Germline CDR1 SGHRS, CDR2 YFSETQ. This CDR3 is built from 15 residues. V was pared by 5 bases and J by 4 bases, with 19 bases between. The protocol was immunoSEQ multiplex PCR, while the TCRdb copy is restricted to in-frame clones and leaves out a portion. In the table there are 25,000 to 35,000 clones, roughly 82% of which are singletons. The TCR sequence derives from a man older than 75 with active or convalescent COVID-19. The sequencing input was peripheral blood. The chain joins TRBV5-1 to TRBJ2-7, with D possibly matching TRBD1 (5 bases). The DNA of the CDR3 is TGCGCCAGCAGGTCCCTAGTGGGGCAAGAGTACGAGCAGTACTTC. This encodes CASRSLVGQEYEQYF.